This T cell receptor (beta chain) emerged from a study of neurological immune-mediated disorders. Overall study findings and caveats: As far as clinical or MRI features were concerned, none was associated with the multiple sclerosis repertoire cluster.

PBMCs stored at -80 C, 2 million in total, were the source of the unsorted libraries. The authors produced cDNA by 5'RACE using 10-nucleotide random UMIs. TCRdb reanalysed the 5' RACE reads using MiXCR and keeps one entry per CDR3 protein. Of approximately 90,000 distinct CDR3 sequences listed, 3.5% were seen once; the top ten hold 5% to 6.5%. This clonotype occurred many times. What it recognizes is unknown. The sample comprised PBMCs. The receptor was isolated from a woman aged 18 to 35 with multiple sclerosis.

CDR3 loop: CASRNRANGANVLTF. CDR3 sequence (DNA): TGTGCCAGCAGAAATCGGGCTAACGGGGCCAACGTCCTGACTTTC. The chain links TRBV7-2 to TRBJ2-6; D not resolved. The CDR3 covers 15 residues. In germline, CDR1 is SGHTA, CDR2 FQGNSA. V gave up 6 bases and J gave up 4 bases, with 13 bases separating them.